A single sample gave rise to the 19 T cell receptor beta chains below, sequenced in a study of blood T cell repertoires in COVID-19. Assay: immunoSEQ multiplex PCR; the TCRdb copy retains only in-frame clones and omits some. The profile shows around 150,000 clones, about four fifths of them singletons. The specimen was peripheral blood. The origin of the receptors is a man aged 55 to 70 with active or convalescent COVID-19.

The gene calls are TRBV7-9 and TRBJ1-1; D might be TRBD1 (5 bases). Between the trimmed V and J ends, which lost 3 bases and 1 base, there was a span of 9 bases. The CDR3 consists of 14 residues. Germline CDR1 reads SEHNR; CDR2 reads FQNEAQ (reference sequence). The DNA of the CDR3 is TGTGCCAGCAGCTTTCAGGGCCCGAACACTGAAGCTTTCTTT. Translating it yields CASSFQGPNTEAFF.

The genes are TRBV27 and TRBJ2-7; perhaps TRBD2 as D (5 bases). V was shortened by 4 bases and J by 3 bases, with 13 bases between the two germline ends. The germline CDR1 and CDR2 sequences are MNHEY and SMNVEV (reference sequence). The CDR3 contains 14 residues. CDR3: CASSWAGGRYEQYF. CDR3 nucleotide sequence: TGTGCCAGCAGTTGGGCGGGCGGCCGCTACGAGCAGTACTTC.

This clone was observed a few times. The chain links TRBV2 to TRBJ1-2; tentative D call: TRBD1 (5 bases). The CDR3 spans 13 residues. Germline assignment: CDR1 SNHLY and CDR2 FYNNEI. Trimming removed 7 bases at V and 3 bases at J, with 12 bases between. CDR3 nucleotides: TGTGCCAGCAAGGCGGAGGGGTACTATGGCTACACCTTC. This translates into CASKAEGYYGYTF. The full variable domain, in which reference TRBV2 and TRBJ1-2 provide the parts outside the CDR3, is EPEVTQTPSHQVTQMGQEVILRCVPISNHLYFYWYRQILGQKVEFLVSFYNNEISEKSEIFDDQFSVERPDGSNFTLKIRSTKLEDSAMYFCASKAEGYYGYTFGSGTRLTVV.

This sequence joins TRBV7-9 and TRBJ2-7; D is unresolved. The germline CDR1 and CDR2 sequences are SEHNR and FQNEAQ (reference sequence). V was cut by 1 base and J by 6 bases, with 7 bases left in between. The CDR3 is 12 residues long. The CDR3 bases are TGTGCCAGCAGCTTAGGAGAGATCGAGCAGTACTTC. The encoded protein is CASSLGEIEQYF.

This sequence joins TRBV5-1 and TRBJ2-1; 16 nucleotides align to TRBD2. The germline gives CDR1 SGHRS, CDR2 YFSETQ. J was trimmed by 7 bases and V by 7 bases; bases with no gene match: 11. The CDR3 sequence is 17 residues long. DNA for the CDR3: TGCGCCAGCTTCCCTAACGCGGGACTAGCGGGAGGGAATGAGCAGTTCTTC. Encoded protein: CASFPNAGLAGGNEQFF.

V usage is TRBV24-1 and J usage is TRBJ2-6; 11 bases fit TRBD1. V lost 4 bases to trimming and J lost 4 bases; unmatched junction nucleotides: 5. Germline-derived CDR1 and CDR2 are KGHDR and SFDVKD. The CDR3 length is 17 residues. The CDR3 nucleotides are TGTGCCACCAGTGAAGGACAGGGGGCGCGCGGGGCCAACGTCCTGACTTTC. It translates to CATSEGQGARGANVLTF.

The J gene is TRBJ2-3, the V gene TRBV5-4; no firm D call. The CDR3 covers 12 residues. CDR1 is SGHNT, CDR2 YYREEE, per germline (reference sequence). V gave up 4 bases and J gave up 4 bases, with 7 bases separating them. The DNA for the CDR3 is TGTGCCAGCAGCCTCTCCGCAGATACGCAGTATTTT. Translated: CASSLSADTQYF.

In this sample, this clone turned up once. The CDR3 loop is CASSRDGTGNEKLFF. The CDR3 DNA reads as TGTGCCAGCAGCCGGGATGGGACAGGAAATGAAAAACTGTTTTTT. The chain couples TRBV5-4 to TRBJ1-4; 8 bases match TRBD1. The CDR3 is 15 amino acids. CDR1 is SGHNT, CDR2 YYREEE, per germline (reference sequence). J lost 5 bases, V lost 4 bases, and 7 bases had no gene match.

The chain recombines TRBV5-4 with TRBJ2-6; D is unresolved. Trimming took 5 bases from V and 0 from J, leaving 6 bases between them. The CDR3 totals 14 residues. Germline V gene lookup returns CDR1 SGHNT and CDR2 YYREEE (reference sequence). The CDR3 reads CASRSDSGANVLTF. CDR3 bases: TGTGCCAGCAGGTCAGACTCTGGGGCCAACGTCCTGACTTTC.

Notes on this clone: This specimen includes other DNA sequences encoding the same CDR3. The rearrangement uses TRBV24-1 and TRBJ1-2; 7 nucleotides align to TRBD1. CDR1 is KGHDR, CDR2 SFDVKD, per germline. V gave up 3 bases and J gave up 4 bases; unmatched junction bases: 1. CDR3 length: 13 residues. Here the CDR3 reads CATSDRDSYGYTF. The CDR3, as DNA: TGTGCCACCAGTGATCGGGACAGCTATGGCTACACCTTC.

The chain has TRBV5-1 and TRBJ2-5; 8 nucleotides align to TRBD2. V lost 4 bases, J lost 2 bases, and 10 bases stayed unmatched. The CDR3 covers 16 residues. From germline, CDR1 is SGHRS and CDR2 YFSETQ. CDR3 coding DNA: TGCGCCAGCAGCCCTGAGGGTAGCGGGGATCAAGAGACCCAGTACTTC. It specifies CASSPEGSGDQETQYF.

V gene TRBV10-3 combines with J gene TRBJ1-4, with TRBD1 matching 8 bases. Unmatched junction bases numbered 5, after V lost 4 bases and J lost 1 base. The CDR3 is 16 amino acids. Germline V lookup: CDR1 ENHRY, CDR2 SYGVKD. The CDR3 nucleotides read TGTGCCATCAGTGCCGGCAGGGGGCGAACTAATGAAAAACTGTTTTTT. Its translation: CAISAGRGRTNEKLFF.

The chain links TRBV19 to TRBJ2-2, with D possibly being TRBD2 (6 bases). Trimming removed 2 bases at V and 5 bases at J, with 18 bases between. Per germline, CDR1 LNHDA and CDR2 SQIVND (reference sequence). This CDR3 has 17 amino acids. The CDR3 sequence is CASSIREAARQTGELFF. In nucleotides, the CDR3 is TGTGCCAGTAGTATAAGGGAGGCAGCCAGACAAACCGGGGAGCTGTTTTTT.

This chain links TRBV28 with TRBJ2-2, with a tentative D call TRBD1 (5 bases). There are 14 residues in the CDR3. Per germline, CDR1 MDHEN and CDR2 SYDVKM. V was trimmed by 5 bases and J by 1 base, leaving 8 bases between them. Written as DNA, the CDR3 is TGTGCCAGCAGTAGACAGTTGAACACCGGGGAGCTGTTTTTT. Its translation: CASSRQLNTGELFF.

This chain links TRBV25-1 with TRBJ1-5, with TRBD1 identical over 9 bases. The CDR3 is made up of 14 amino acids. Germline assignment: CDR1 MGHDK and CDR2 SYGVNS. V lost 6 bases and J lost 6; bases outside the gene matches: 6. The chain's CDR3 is CASRGQGEFQPQHF. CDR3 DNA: TGTGCCAGCAGGGGACAGGGAGAGTTTCAGCCCCAGCATTTT.

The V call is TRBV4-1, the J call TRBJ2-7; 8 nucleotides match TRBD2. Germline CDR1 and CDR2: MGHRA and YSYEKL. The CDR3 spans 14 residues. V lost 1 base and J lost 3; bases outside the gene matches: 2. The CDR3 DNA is TGCGCCAGCAGCCAAGCTACTAGCGGCTACGAGCAGTACTTC. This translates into CASSQATSGYEQYF.

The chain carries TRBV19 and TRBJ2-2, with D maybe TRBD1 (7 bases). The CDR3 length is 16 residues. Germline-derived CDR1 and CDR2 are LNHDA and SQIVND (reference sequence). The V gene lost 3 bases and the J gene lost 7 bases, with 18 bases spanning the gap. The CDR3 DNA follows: TGTGCCAGTAGTATCAGGGCAGGGGGGCATGTCGGGGAGCTGTTTTTT. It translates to CASSIRAGGHVGELFF.

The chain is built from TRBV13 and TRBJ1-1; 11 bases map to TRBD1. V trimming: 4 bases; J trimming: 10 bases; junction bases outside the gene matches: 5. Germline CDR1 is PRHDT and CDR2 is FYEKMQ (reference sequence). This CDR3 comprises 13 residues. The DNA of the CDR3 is TGTGCCAGCAGCTCGGGACAGGGGGTGGTAGCTTTCTTT. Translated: CASSSGQGVVAFF.

The CDR3 sequence is CASRRDIGNTIYF. CDR3 in DNA: TGTGCCAGCAGAAGGGACATCGGAAACACCATATATTTT. The chain carries TRBV6-5 and TRBJ1-3; possibly TRBD1 for D (6 bases). Deletions cut 6 bases from V and 4 bases from J, with 10 bases between. Germline-derived CDR1 and CDR2 are MNHEY and SVGAGI. This CDR3 region has 13 residues.